This T cell receptor beta chain was recovered during a study of cytomegalovirus exposure and HLA in healthy donors. Overall study results and limits: A few chains linked to CMV were shown in vitro to be specific for CMV antigens. Reports credit the classifier with highly specific, highly sensitive diagnosis of cytomegalovirus status.

Libraries were prepared by immunoSEQ multiplex PCR; TCRdb keeps only in-frame clonotypes and omits some of them. Seen here are some 170,000 clones, about 86% observed once, and the top ten hold roughly 1.4%. The CDR3 is made up of 12 amino acids. Between the trimmed V and J ends, which lost 5 bases and 13 bases, there was a span of 14 bases. The germline CDR1 and CDR2 sequences are LNHDA and SQIVND (reference sequence). About this clone itself: The antigen remains undetermined.

The chain is built from TRBV19 and TRBJ1-4; D may be TRBD1 (5 bases). This clonotype was sampled from a woman aged 30 to 39 in good health and CMV-seronegative. The specimen sequenced was PBMCs. The CDR3 bases are TGTGCCAGTAGTCAGGGACTCGTGGGACTGTTTTTT. As protein: CASSQGLVGLFF. The whole variable domain, filled in from reference TRBV19 and TRBJ1-4, reads DGGITQSPKYLFRKEGQNVTLSCEQNLNHDAMYWYRQDPGQGLRLIYYSQIVNDFQKGDIAEGYSVSREKKESFPLTVTSAQKNPTAFYLCASSQGLVGLFFGSGTQLSVL.